The clone carrying this T cell receptor beta chain was recorded many times. Time point denoted: patch test 2, 6 weeks after DPC sensitization. The treatment: therapeutic diphenylcyclopropenone sensitization with weekly scalp DPC. This specimen belongs to a study of human T cells and chemical hapten exposure. In the original workflow: Approximately 99,000 TCRs per sample was the median, with a range of about 20,000 to 690,600. MiXCR, run by TCRdb on the RACE reads, gives a single entry per CDR3 protein. The V and J calls come from TCRdb's annotation, not from the publication. This table holds approximately 350,000 distinct CDR3 sequences, 6% to 7% found once. The CDR3 spans 13 residues. V lost 6 bases to trimming and J lost 12 bases, with 15 bases between them.

The chain joins TRBV12-3 or TRBV12-4 to TRBJ1-6; D is possibly TRBD1 (5 bases). Here the sequenced sample was whole blood, taken in connection with sensitization to the hapten diphenylcyclopropenone (DPC). The TCR was taken from a woman aged 18-29 years with alopecia areata. Some clones in this sample may be carry-over from other donors' samples. The CDR3 region has the DNA TGTGCCAGCAGCCCGGCCCTACAGGAACCCCTCCACTTT. This encodes CASSPALQEPLHF.